These 28 T cell receptor beta chains originate from one sample sequenced in a study of T cell responses to AZD1222 COVID-19 vaccine. The assay was immunoSEQ multiplex PCR, and TCRdb's table has in-frame clones only and misses some. The sample comprises roughly 130,000 clones, 70% to 90% of which are singletons, and 5.5% rests with the top ten. The sequences come from peripheral blood, collected on day 0 of AZD1222 vaccination. These receptor sequences come from an adult in good health.

The chain links TRBV20-1 to TRBJ2-1; D is possibly TRBD1 (6 bases). The CDR3 is made up of 14 amino acids. V was shortened by 3 bases and J by 4 bases, with 13 bases between the two germline ends. The germline V gene encodes CDR1 DFQATT and CDR2 SNEGSKA (reference sequence). CDR3 loop: CSASPAGAYNEQFF. CDR3 DNA: TGCAGTGCTAGTCCGGCAGGGGCTTACAATGAGCAGTTCTTC.

In DNA, the CDR3 is TGTGCCAGCAGCTTTGGTTCCGCGACAGGGGTATTCGGCTACACCTTC. Its translation: CASSFGSATGVFGYTF. V usage is TRBV5-6 and J usage is TRBJ1-2; 8 bases align to TRBD1. V lost 2 bases to trimming and J lost 8 bases; unmatched junction nucleotides: 14. CDR1 SGHDT and CDR2 YYEEEE come from the germline V gene. This CDR3 region has 16 residues.

The chain couples TRBV6-5 to TRBJ1-4, with 7 bases identical to TRBD1. Losses at the gene ends were 4 bases for V and 6 bases for J; bases not matched to a gene: 5. Germline V gene lookup returns CDR1 MNHEY and CDR2 SVGAGI. CDR3 length equals 14 residues. CDR3 bases: TGTGCCAGCAGTTCGACAGGGCCCTATGAAAAACTGTTTTTT. This codes for CASSSTGPYEKLFF.

V and J are TRBV7-2 and TRBJ1-1, with no clear D. CDR3 length: 13 residues. CDR1 and CDR2 from the germline V gene are SGHTA and FQGNSA. Trimming stripped 5 bases from V and 0 bases from J, with 7 bases between. For the CDR3, the DNA is TGTGCCAGCAGCGCCTACTTGAACACTGAAGCTTTCTTT. Translating it yields CASSAYLNTEAFF. Supplemented by reference TRBV7-2 and TRBJ1-1, the full variable domain reads GAGVSQSPSNKVTEKGKDVELRCDPISGHTALYWYRQSLGQGLEFLIYFQGNSAPDKSGLPSDRFSAERTGGSVSTLTIQRTQQEDSAVYLCASSAYLNTEAFFGQGTRLTVV.

The chain couples TRBV19 to TRBJ1-5, with D possibly being TRBD1 (6 bases). CDR3 length equals 15 residues. V was shortened by 5 bases and J by 2 bases, with 13 bases between the two germline ends. CDR1 is LNHDA, CDR2 SQIVND, per germline (reference sequence). DNA of the CDR3: TGTGCCAGTAGTTTCGAACGGACAGGCAATCAGCCCCAGCATTTT. This translates into CASSFERTGNQPQHF.

V gene TRBV5-6 combines with J gene TRBJ2-7, with 10 bases aligning to TRBD2. V shed 4 bases and J 3 bases; nucleotides not matched to a gene: 4. This CDR3 comprises 14 residues. Per the germline V gene, CDR1 is SGHDT and CDR2 is YYEEEE. The CDR3 DNA is TGTGCCAGCAGCCCTCTAGCGGGGGTCTACGAGCAGTACTTC. Its translation is CASSPLAGVYEQYF.

The chain has TRBV6-2 or TRBV6-3 and TRBJ1-5; D perhaps matches TRBD1 (6 bases). V was trimmed by 6 bases and J by 7 bases, leaving 22 bases between them. The CDR3 is made up of 16 amino acids. From germline, CDR1 is MNHEY and CDR2 SVGEGT. The CDR3 reads CASSPRGRTKEQPQHF. CDR3 DNA: TGTGCCAGCAGCCCCAGGGGCAGGACCAAGGAGCAGCCCCAGCATTTT.

The genes are TRBV7-9 and TRBJ2-1; D tentatively fits TRBD1 or TRBD2 (5 bases each). Germline-derived CDR1 and CDR2 are SEHNR and FQNEAQ (reference sequence). Trimming removed 4 bases from V and 3 bases from J, with 13 bases in between. This CDR3 comprises 15 residues. CDR3 in amino acids: CASSSRDGGYNEQFF. CDR3 bases: TGTGCCAGCAGCTCCCGGGACGGAGGCTACAATGAGCAGTTCTTC.

This rearrangement joins TRBV7-9 to TRBJ1-2; D uncertain. Germline values: CDR1 SEHNR, CDR2 FQNEAQ (reference sequence). Trimming shortened V by 5 bases and J by 2 bases, and 9 bases separated the two germline ends. This CDR3 has 13 residues. Here the CDR3 reads CASSEGLNYGYTF. The CDR3 bases are TGTGCCAGCAGCGAGGGATTAAACTATGGCTACACCTTC.

This chain links TRBV9 with TRBJ2-5; D is perhaps TRBD1 (7 bases). Per germline, CDR1 SGDLS and CDR2 YYNGEE. The V gene lost 4 bases and the J gene lost 2 bases, with 18 bases spanning the gap. The CDR3 loop spans 16 amino acids. This CDR3 reads CASSPIRAGGQETQYF. The DNA for the CDR3 is TGTGCCAGCAGCCCGATTAGGGCAGGGGGGCAAGAGACCCAGTACTTC.

This clone has only one observation. The rearrangement joins TRBV6-2 or TRBV6-3 to TRBJ2-7; D call uncertain. CDR1 and CDR2 from the germline V gene are MNHEY and SVGEGT. There are 15 residues in the CDR3. Trimming cost V 4 bases and J 0 bases, with 13 bases left between them. For the CDR3, the DNA is TGTGCCAGCAGTTCACCAACCGGGTTCTCCTACGAGCAGTACTTC. Translated, it gives CASSSPTGFSYEQYF.

The J gene is TRBJ2-5, the V gene TRBV7-9, with TRBD1 matching over 10 bases. J was trimmed by 0 bases and V by 5 bases; bases with no gene match: 9. Germline CDR1 and CDR2: SEHNR and FQNEAQ (reference sequence). There are 17 residues in the CDR3. CDR3 amino acids: CASSPPRTGGYQETQYF. The CDR3 nucleotides are TGTGCCAGCAGCCCGCCCCGGACAGGGGGGTACCAAGAGACCCAGTACTTC.

V usage is TRBV28 and J usage is TRBJ1-3, with no clear D. V was clipped by 6 bases and J by 0 bases, with 12 bases between them. CDR1 MDHEN and CDR2 SYDVKM come from the germline V gene. The CDR3 extends over 15 amino acids. The DNA of the CDR3 is TGTGCCAGCAGACCTCAAACAGCCTCTGGAAACACCATATATTTT. It codes for CASRPQTASGNTIYF.

This chain joins TRBV29-1 and TRBJ2-7; TRBD2 agrees at 9 bases. This CDR3 is 13 amino acids long. J lost 1 base, V lost 6 bases, and 4 bases had no gene match. Germline assignment: CDR1 SQVTM and CDR2 ANQGSEA. CDR3 sequence: CSVGSGSSYEQYF. CDR3 in DNA: TGCAGCGTCGGTAGCGGGAGTTCCTACGAGCAGTACTTC.

The rearrangement links TRBV19 to TRBJ2-7; TRBD2 matches 14 bases. V lost 1 base to trimming and J lost 6 bases; unmatched junction nucleotides: 5. CDR3 size: 16 residues. Germline loops: CDR1 LNHDA, CDR2 SQIVND (reference sequence). The CDR3 sequence: CASSIAPGLAGVEQYF. The DNA of the CDR3 is TGTGCCAGTAGTATAGCCCCGGGACTAGCGGGAGTCGAGCAGTACTTC. The variable domain in full, completed from reference TRBV19 and TRBJ2-7, reads DGGITQSPKYLFRKEGQNVTLSCEQNLNHDAMYWYRQDPGQGLRLIYYSQIVNDFQKGDIAEGYSVSREKKESFPLTVTSAQKNPTAFYLCASSIAPGLAGVEQYFGPGTRLTVT.

The J gene is TRBJ1-1, the V gene TRBV11-2, with TRBD1 as a possible D gene (5 bases). Germline V CDR1 and CDR2: SGHAT, FQNNGV. The ends were cut back, 5 bases at V and 5 bases at J, with 12 bases in the middle. CDR3 size: 13 residues. CDR3 loop: CASSIGGATEAFF. CDR3 sequence (DNA): TGTGCCAGCAGCATTGGCGGGGCTACTGAAGCTTTCTTT. Variable domain in full (rest from reference TRBV11-2 and TRBJ1-1): EAGVAQSPRYKIIEKRQSVAFWCNPISGHATLYWYQQILGQGPKLLIQFQNNGVVDDSQLPKDRFSAERLKGVDSTLKIQPAKLEDSAVYLCASSIGGATEAFFGQGTRLTVV.

The V and J genes are TRBV24-1 and TRBJ2-1; 7 nucleotides align to TRBD2. The V and J ends lost 5 bases and 8 bases, in that order; junction bases with no gene match: 8. The CDR3 consists of 14 residues. Germline CDR1 KGHDR, CDR2 SFDVKD. CDR3 protein: CATSVGGGGYEQFF. CDR3 sequence (DNA): TGTGCCACCAGTGTTGGGGGGGGTGGCTATGAGCAGTTCTTC.

V is TRBV12-5 and J is TRBJ1-2; D possibly corresponds to TRBD1 (6 bases). The germline gives CDR1 LGHNT, CDR2 FRNRAP. V lost 4 bases, J lost 6 bases, and 21 bases lay in between. This CDR3 comprises 16 residues. CDR3 bases: TGTGCTAGTGGTTGCCATTGGTGGGGGCGCGGGGATGGCTACACCTTC. This gives the protein CASGCHWWGRGDGYTF.

In its sample, this clone was seen a few times. The V call is TRBV19, the J call TRBJ2-7, with 7 bases matching TRBD1. The junction had 8 bases not matched to a gene; V was cut back by 6 bases and J by 6 bases. The germline CDR1 and CDR2 sequences are LNHDA and SQIVND (reference sequence). The CDR3 runs to 13 residues. Here the CDR3 reads CASRLRQGREQYF. For the CDR3, the DNA is TGTGCCAGTAGACTCCGACAGGGACGCGAGCAGTACTTC.

This chain uses TRBV10-3 with TRBJ2-7; D perhaps matches TRBD1 (6 bases). Trimming removed 7 bases at V and 2 bases at J, with 12 bases between. Germline loops: CDR1 ENHRY, CDR2 SYGVKD. The CDR3 spans 13 residues. This chain's CDR3 is CAIKGTGPYEQYF. CDR3 sequence (DNA): TGTGCCATCAAGGGCACAGGGCCCTACGAGCAGTACTTC.

V usage is TRBV24-1 and J usage is TRBJ1-5, with a tentative D call TRBD1 (5 bases). Germline V gives CDR1 KGHDR, CDR2 SFDVKD. V was shortened by 4 bases and J by 6 bases, with 18 bases between the two germline ends. The CDR3 is 16 residues long. The CDR3 DNA reads TGTGCCACCAGTGACGGAGCGCAGGGAGCGAGTCAGCCCCAGCATTTT. Residues: CATSDGAQGASQPQHF.

CDR3 nucleotides: TGTGCCAGCAGTTTACTGGGTCAGCCCCAGCATTTT. It specifies CASSLLGQPQHF. V is TRBV27 and J is TRBJ1-5; D is unclear. The CDR3 is made up of 12 amino acids. V gave up 2 bases and J gave up 6 bases, with 5 bases separating them. Germline values: CDR1 MNHEY, CDR2 SMNVEV (reference sequence).

The V call is TRBV2, the J call TRBJ2-5; 7 bases line up with TRBD1. The germline V gene encodes CDR1 SNHLY and CDR2 FYNNEI. Germline trimming cut 6 bases from V and 0 bases from J; bases unmatched to any gene: 7. This CDR3 contains 15 residues. The CDR3 sequence is CASRERQGHQETQYF. In DNA form, the CDR3 reads TGTGCCAGCAGAGAAAGACAGGGCCACCAAGAGACCCAGTACTTC.

J is TRBJ2-2 and V is TRBV27; 8 bases align to TRBD2. Germline V gene sequence: CDR1 MNHEY, CDR2 SMNVEV (reference sequence). The CDR3 spans 20 residues. V was pared by 3 bases and J by 4 bases, with 19 bases of the junction left unmatched. The CDR3 is CASSFTGGAGLVLGTGELFF. CDR3 nucleotides: TGTGCCAGCAGTTTCACGGGGGGGGCAGGGTTAGTCCTAGGCACCGGGGAGCTGTTTTTT.

CDR3 amino acids: CASSNRESSGRSYNEQFF. The CDR3 coding sequence is TGTGCCAGTAGTAACCGCGAGTCTAGCGGGAGATCCTACAATGAGCAGTTCTTC. The V gene is TRBV19, the J gene TRBJ2-1; TRBD2 matches at 10 bases. CDR3 size: 18 residues. Germline CDR1 LNHDA, CDR2 SQIVND (reference sequence). With 4 bases clipped from V and 1 base from J, the junction kept 10 bases outside the gene matches.

This chain uses TRBV5-1 with TRBJ2-7, with TRBD1 matching 11 bases. With V trimmed by 0 bases and J by 5 bases, 7 bases remained unmatched. The length of the CDR3 is 16 residues. Germline V gene sequence: CDR1 SGHRS, CDR2 YFSETQ. The chain's CDR3 is CASSLGRTGGMDEQYF. The CDR3 DNA is TGCGCCAGCAGCTTGGGTCGGACAGGGGGCATGGACGAGCAGTACTTC.

This chain uses TRBV9 with TRBJ1-4; the D gene is possibly TRBD1 (5 bases). V gave up 4 bases and J gave up 4 bases, with 17 bases separating them. Germline V gene sequence: CDR1 SGDLS, CDR2 YYNGEE. The CDR3 is 16 amino acids. The CDR3 reads CASSQSTRGVNEKLFF. Here the CDR3 DNA reads TGTGCCAGCAGCCAGAGCACTCGGGGGGTTAATGAAAAACTGTTTTTT.

The genes are TRBV30 and TRBJ1-4; TRBD1 is a possible D gene (5 bases). V gave up 4 bases and J gave up 4 bases, with 19 bases separating them. The V gene's germline CDR1 is GTSNPN and CDR2 SVGIG (reference sequence). There are 16 residues in the CDR3. The CDR3 reads CAWTQRGGPINEKLFF. In DNA form, the CDR3 reads TGTGCCTGGACCCAACGCGGGGGACCGATTAATGAAAAACTGTTTTTT.